Listed here are 9 T cell receptor beta chains from one sample, sequenced in a study of OX40 agonist ivuxolimab in advanced cancers. Library method: the immunoSEQ multiplex PCR assay. In its TCRdb copy, this immuneACCESS table keeps in-frame sequences only and misses some clones. Where compared with another copy, unresolved V genes explain less than half of these, and the others have no known cause. In this sample the table shows approximately 81,000 clones, over 70% of which occur a single time. The top ten hold 4% to 6% of the sample. The source was CD4+ or CD8+ T cells sorted from blood, collected in a trial of the OX40 agonist ivuxolimab. These receptors were obtained from an adult with an advanced solid tumor such as melanoma, head and neck, liver or kidney cancer.

CDR3 in amino acids: CASSRTSGSADTQYF. In DNA, the CDR3 is TGCGCCAGCAGCCGAACTAGCGGGAGCGCAGATACGCAGTATTTT. This rearrangement joins TRBV4-1 to TRBJ2-3, with TRBD2 identical over 11 bases. The CDR3 loop spans 15 amino acids. In germline, CDR1 is MGHRA, CDR2 YSYEKL. Trimming at V came to 4 bases and at J to 4 bases, leaving 4 bases not matched to a gene.

The genes are TRBV11-2 and TRBJ2-7, with a possible D match to TRBD2 (6 bases). Germline CDR1 is SGHAT and CDR2 is FQNNGV. The V and J ends lost 4 bases and 3 bases respectively, with 22 bases between them. The CDR3 extends over 17 amino acids. The CDR3: CASSSTLGYGGNYEQYF. The DNA of the CDR3 is TGTGCCAGCAGCTCAACCTTAGGGTACGGAGGGAACTACGAGCAGTACTTC.

This clone was recorded many times. The chain is built from TRBV6-4 and TRBJ2-1; 14 bases align to TRBD2. Unmatched junction bases numbered 1, after V lost 0 bases and J lost 6 bases. The germline CDR1 and CDR2 sequences are MRHNA and SNTAGT. CDR3 length: 16 amino acids. The CDR3 nucleotides read TGTGCCAGCAGTGACTCGGGGACTAGCGGGAGCAATGAGCAGTTCTTC. Protein product: CASSDSGTSGSNEQFF.

V usage is TRBV5-1 and J usage is TRBJ2-7; 7 nucleotides match TRBD1. J gave up 5 bases and V 1 base, and 6 bases lay outside the gene matches. The CDR3 totals 14 residues. Germline values: CDR1 SGHRS, CDR2 YFSETQ. CDR3 amino acids: CASSLQGVVNEQYF. CDR3 coding DNA: TGCGCCAGCAGCTTGCAGGGGGTGGTCAACGAGCAGTACTTC.

The chain carries TRBV5-8 and TRBJ2-1; 12 bases match TRBD2. The J segment lost 5 bases and the V segment lost 5 bases, leaving 8 bases of the junction unmatched. The CDR3 spans 16 residues. In germline, CDR1 is SGHTS, CDR2 YDEGEE. The CDR3 coding sequence is TGTGCCAGCAGTCTGGGGACTAGCGGGTCCCACAATGAGCAGTTCTTC. This translates into CASSLGTSGSHNEQFF. The full variable domain, completed using reference TRBV5-8 and TRBJ2-1, is EAGVTQSPTHLIKTRGQQATLRCSPISGHTSVYWYQQALGLGLQFLLWYDEGEERNRGNFPPRFSGRQFPNYSSELNVNALELEDSALYLCASSLGTSGSHNEQFFGPGTRLTVL.

This clone was seen a handful of times. This chain connects TRBV30 to TRBJ2-1; 7 nucleotides agree with TRBD2. The germline CDR1 and CDR2 sequences are GTSNPN and SVGIG (reference sequence). The CDR3 runs 13 residues. V lost 5 bases and J lost 4; bases outside the gene matches: 5. CDR3 sequence reads: CAWFRGGYNEQFF. DNA of the CDR3: TGTGCCTGGTTTCGCGGGGGTTACAATGAGCAGTTCTTC.

This chain uses TRBV5-1 with TRBJ1-2; the match to TRBD1 covers 11 bases. The CDR3 sequence is 15 residues long. Trimming removed 4 bases from V and 5 bases from J; junction bases left unmatched: 7. Germline V gene sequence: CDR1 SGHRS, CDR2 YFSETQ. This CDR3 is CASSLGTGGTYGYTF. For the CDR3, the DNA is TGCGCCAGCAGCCTTGGGACAGGGGGAACGTATGGCTACACCTTC.

The genes are TRBV6-5 and TRBJ2-7, with D tentatively TRBD2 (6 bases). CDR1 and CDR2 from the germline V gene are MNHEY and SVGAGI. V gave up 0 bases and J gave up 3 bases, with 12 bases separating them. CDR3 length: 15 amino acids. CDR3: CASSYSMGGNYEQYF. The CDR3 DNA follows: TGTGCCAGCAGTTACTCGATGGGGGGTAACTACGAGCAGTACTTC.

CDR3 sequence (DNA): TGTGCCAGCAGCTGGAGACTAGCGGGAGGAGGGACAGATACGCAGTATTTT. Amino acids: CASSWRLAGGGTDTQYF. The chain employs TRBV5-4 and TRBJ2-3; 13 bases map to TRBD2. J gave up 3 bases and V 3 bases, and 7 bases lay outside the gene matches. The germline V gene encodes CDR1 SGHNT and CDR2 YYREEE (reference sequence). This CDR3 has 17 residues.